There are many counts of the clone carrying this T cell receptor (beta chain). What it recognizes is unknown. The CDR3 is 13 residues long. V was trimmed by 5 bases and J by 0 bases, leaving 7 bases between them. In germline, CDR1 is SEHNR, CDR2 FQNEAQ (reference sequence). The data belong to a study of T cells in Graves' hyperthyroidism and ophthalmopathy. Study-level findings and limits: Most expanded thyroid clonotypes above 0.001 also appeared in blood.

TCR beta CDR3 regions were amplified from RNA transcripts. The TCR CDR3 was amplified in a first-round RT-PCR using the HTBI primer set. Each CDR3 protein is one row after TCRdb ran MiXCR on the multiplex PCR reads. The sample comprises approximately 610,000 distinct CDR3 sequences, around 17% of which are singletons, and 18% rests with the top ten. Stability of Graves' hyperthyroidism was defined as absent ophthalmopathy progression within 18 months. Sequencing was carried out using blood. The chain links TRBV7-9 to TRBJ1-1, with no clear D. This TCR was recovered from a woman aged 18-29 years with Graves' hyperthyroidism. CDR3 protein: CASSIEVNTEAFF. DNA for the CDR3: TGTGCCAGCAGCATCGAGGTGAACACTGAAGCTTTCTTT. The full variable domain, its missing parts supplied by reference TRBV7-9 and TRBJ1-1, is DTGVSQNPRHKITKRGQNVTFRCDPISEHNRLYWYRQTLGQGPEFLTYFQNEAQLEKSRLLSDRFSAERPKGSFSTLEIQRTEQGDSAMYLCASSIEVNTEAFFGQGTRLTVV.